The rows below give T cell receptor beta chains drawn from one sample of a study of blood T cell repertoires in COVID-19. Measured with immunoSEQ multiplex PCR; TCRdb has only the in-frame clones, and not every one. The sample yields 55,000 to 75,000 clones, about 81% seen once. Sequences were obtained from peripheral blood. These receptors all stem from a human donor in a cohort sampled during active COVID-19. Each CDR3 is given with its conserved first and last residue. D genes are given only for firm matches. Part of the rows lack a size; the others show once, few, many or a class for expanded clones.

>TRBV27|TRBJ2-2|-|-
CASGRHTGELFF
TGTGCCAGCGGGAGGCATACCGGGGAGCTGTTTTTT
>TRBV29-1|TRBJ1-3|-|TRBD1
CSYGQGGTIYF
TGCAGCTATGGACAGGGAGGCACCATATATTTT
>TRBV5-6|TRBJ2-3|-|TRBD2
CASSPGVSGRATDTQYF
TGTGCCAGCAGCCCCGGGGTTAGCGGGAGGGCAACAGATACGCAGTATTTT
>TRBV5-4|TRBJ1-2|-|-
CASSPRRVSDYGYTF
TGTGCCAGCAGCCCGAGGAGGGTCTCAGATTATGGCTACACCTTC
>TRBV28|TRBJ2-2|-|-
CASSITGELFF
TGTGCCAGCAGCATCACCGGGGAGCTGTTTTTT
>TRBV4-3|TRBJ2-1|-|TRBD1
CASSQVMGDRGFVDEQFF
TGCGCCAGCAGCCAAGTAATGGGAGACAGGGGGTTTGTGGATGAGCAGTTCTTC
>TRBV25-1|TRBJ1-4|many|-
CASSEFVAGGEKLFF
TGTGCCAGCAGTGAATTTGTGGCAGGTGGTGAAAAACTGTTTTTT
>TRBV6-5|TRBJ1-1|-|-
CASRGLDVTEAFF
TGTGCCAGCCGAGGACTCGATGTCACTGAAGCTTTCTTT
>TRBV6-2/TRBV6-3|TRBJ2-7|-|TRBD1
CASSYYRTGAGEQYF
TGTGCCAGCAGTTACTACAGGACAGGTGCGGGCGAGCAGTACTTC
>TRBV7-8|TRBJ2-7|few|TRBD1
CASREGQGYEQYF
TGTGCCAGCAGAGAAGGACAGGGCTACGAGCAGTACTTC
>TRBV10-3|TRBJ2-7|-|-
CAISELGGRSEQYF
TGTGCCATCAGTGAGTTGGGCGGGCGGAGCGAGCAGTACTTC
>TRBV4-3|TRBJ2-6|-|TRBD1
CASSRGQGFSGANVLTF
TGCGCCAGCAGCCGGGGACAGGGGTTCTCTGGGGCCAACGTCCTGACTTTC
>TRBV9|TRBJ2-2|many|TRBD2
CASSTLAGALNTGELFF
TGTGCCAGCAGCACCCTAGCGGGAGCGTTAAACACCGGGGAGCTGTTTTTT
>TRBV10-2|TRBJ2-1|once|-
CASSESKWSYNEQFF
TGCGCCAGCAGTGAATCTAAGTGGTCCTACAATGAGCAGTTCTTC
>TRBV7-8|TRBJ2-4|-|TRBD1
CASSLEPGTVILAKNIQYF
TGTGCCAGCAGCTTAGAACCCGGGACAGTAATTCTAGCCAAAAACATTCAGTACTTC
>TRBV4-1|TRBJ2-7|-|-
CASSPRLDYEQYF
TGCGCCAGCAGCCCGAGGCTAGACTACGAGCAGTACTTC
>TRBV2|TRBJ2-2|-|TRBD1
CASSVSGTAYTGELFF
TGTGCCAGCAGTGTTTCCGGGACAGCCTACACCGGGGAGCTGTTTTTT
>TRBV12-3/TRBV12-4|TRBJ1-5|-|-
CASRGDNQPQHF
TGTGCCAGCAGAGGGGACAATCAGCCCCAGCATTTT
>TRBV10-3|TRBJ1-2|-|-
CAISERRANYGYTF
TGTGCCATCAGTGAGAGGAGGGCTAACTATGGCTACACCTTC
>TRBV7-8|TRBJ2-1|-|TRBD2
CASSSPLGLASYNEQFF
TGTGCCAGCAGCTCCCCATTGGGACTAGCGAGCTACAATGAGCAGTTCTTC
>TRBV5-6|TRBJ2-1|-|TRBD2
CASSPLAGPSYNEQFF
TGTGCCAGCAGCCCCTTAGCGGGCCCCTCCTACAATGAGCAGTTCTTC
>TRBV12-3/TRBV12-4|TRBJ2-2|-|-
CASSYRLGGELFF
TGTGCCAGCAGTTATAGACTGGGCGGGGAGCTGTTTTTT
>TRBV6-6|TRBJ2-2|once|TRBD1
CASTGENTGELFF
TGTGCCAGTACAGGGGAGAACACCGGGGAGCTGTTTTTT
>TRBV6-5|TRBJ1-2|-|TRBD1
CASSYRFSGTAYGYTF
TGTGCCAGCAGTTACCGCTTCTCCGGGACAGCCTATGGCTACACCTTC
>TRBV5-5|TRBJ2-3|-|TRBD2
CASSLGTTSGSADTQYF
TGTGCCAGCAGCTTAGGCACTACTAGCGGGAGTGCAGATACGCAGTATTTT
>TRBV5-1|TRBJ2-7|-|-
CASSLGPGIEYF
TGCGCCAGCAGCTTGGGTCCGGGAATAGAGTACTTC
>TRBV6-1|TRBJ1-5|-|TRBD1
CASSEGTGVSQPQHF
TGTGCCAGCAGTGAAGGGACAGGGGTGAGTCAGCCCCAGCATTTT
>TRBV10-3|TRBJ1-1|-|TRBD1
CAISDPITGGRYLEAFF
TGTGCCATCAGTGACCCAATCACAGGGGGTCGATATCTTGAAGCTTTCTTT
>TRBV5-1|TRBJ2-2|-|TRBD1
CASQDSTGRTGELFF
TGCGCCAGCCAGGATTCGACAGGGCGAACCGGGGAGCTGTTTTTT
>TRBV5-4|TRBJ2-1|once|TRBD2
CASSLGGSSFNEQFF
TGTGCCAGCAGCTTGGGCGGGAGTAGTTTCAATGAGCAGTTCTTC
>TRBV28|TRBJ2-7|-|-
CASSPGSIGNEQYF
TGTGCCAGCAGTCCGGGGAGTATCGGGAACGAGCAGTACTTC
>TRBV4-1|TRBJ1-6|-|-
CASSQGLVPLHF
TGCGCCAGCAGCCAGGGACTTGTACCCCTCCACTTT